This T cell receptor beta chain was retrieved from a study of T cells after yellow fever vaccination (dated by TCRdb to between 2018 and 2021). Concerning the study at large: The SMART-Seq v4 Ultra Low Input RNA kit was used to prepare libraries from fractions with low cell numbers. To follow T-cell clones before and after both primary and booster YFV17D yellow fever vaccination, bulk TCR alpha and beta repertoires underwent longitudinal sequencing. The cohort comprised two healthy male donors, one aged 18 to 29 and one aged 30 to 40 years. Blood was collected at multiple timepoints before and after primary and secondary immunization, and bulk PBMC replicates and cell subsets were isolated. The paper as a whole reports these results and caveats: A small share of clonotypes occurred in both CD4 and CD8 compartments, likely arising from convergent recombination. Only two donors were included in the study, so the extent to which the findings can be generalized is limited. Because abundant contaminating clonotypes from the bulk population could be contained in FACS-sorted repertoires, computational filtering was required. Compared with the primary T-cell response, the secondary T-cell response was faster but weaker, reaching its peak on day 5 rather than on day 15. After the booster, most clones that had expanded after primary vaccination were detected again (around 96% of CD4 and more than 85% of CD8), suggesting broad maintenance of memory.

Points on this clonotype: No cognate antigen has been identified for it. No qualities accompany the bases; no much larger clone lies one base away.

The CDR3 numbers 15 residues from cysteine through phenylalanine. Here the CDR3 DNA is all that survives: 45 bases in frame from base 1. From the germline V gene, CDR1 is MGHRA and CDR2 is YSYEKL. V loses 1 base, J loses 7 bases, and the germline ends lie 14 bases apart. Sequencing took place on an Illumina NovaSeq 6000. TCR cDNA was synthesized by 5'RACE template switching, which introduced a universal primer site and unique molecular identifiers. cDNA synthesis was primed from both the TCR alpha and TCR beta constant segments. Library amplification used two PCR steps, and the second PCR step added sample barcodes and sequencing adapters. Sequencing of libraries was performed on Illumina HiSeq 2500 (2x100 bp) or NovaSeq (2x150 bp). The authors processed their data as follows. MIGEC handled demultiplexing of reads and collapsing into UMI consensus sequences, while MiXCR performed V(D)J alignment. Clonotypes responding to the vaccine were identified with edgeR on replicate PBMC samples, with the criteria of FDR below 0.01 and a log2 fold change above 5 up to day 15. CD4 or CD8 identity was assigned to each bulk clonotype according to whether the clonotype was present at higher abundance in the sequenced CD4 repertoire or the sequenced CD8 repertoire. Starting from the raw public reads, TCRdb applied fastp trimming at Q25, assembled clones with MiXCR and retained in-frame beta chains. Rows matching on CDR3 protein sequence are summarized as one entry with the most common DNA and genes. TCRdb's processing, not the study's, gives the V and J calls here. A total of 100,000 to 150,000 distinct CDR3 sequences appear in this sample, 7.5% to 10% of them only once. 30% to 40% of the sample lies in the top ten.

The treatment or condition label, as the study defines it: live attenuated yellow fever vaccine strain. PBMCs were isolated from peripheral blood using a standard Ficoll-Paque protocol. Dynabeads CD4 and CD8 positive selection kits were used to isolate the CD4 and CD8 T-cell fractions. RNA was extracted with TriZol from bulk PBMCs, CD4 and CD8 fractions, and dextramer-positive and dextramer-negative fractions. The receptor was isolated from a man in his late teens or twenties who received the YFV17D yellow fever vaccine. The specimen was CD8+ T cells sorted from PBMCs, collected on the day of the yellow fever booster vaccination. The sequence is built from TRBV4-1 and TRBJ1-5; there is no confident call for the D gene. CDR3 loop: CASSQVSGMAQPQHF. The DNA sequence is TGCGCCAGCAGCCAAGTGAGCGGGATGGCCCAGCCCCAGCATTTT.